These 26 T cell receptor beta chains originate from one sample sequenced in a study of blood T cell repertoires in COVID-19. Generated by immunoSEQ multiplex PCR, the TCRdb table keeps only in-frame clones and is missing some. In the table there are about 190,000 clones, less than 85% of which are singletons. Sequencing was done on a sample of peripheral blood. These receptors all stem from a woman at least 80 years old with active or convalescent COVID-19.

This CDR3 is CATSDAGTSGRAREQYF. In nucleotides, the CDR3 is TGTGCCACCAGTGATGCCGGGACTAGCGGGAGGGCCCGCGAGCAGTACTTC. This chain connects TRBV24-1 to TRBJ2-7; 16 positions match TRBD2. There are 17 residues in the CDR3. V lost 3 bases and J lost 6; bases outside the gene matches: 7. CDR1 KGHDR and CDR2 SFDVKD come from the germline V gene.

The J gene is TRBJ1-1, the V gene TRBV18; D perhaps matches TRBD1 (6 bases). The CDR3 covers 16 residues. Trimming left V 5 bases short and J 2 bases short, with 18 bases between. Looked up from germline, CDR1 is KGHSH and CDR2 is LQKENI. The CDR3 sequence is CASSGTIVDTNTEAFF. CDR3 DNA sequence: TGTGCCAGCTCAGGGACAATAGTGGACACAAACACTGAAGCTTTCTTT.

This clone showed up just a few times. The V gene is TRBV7-9, the J gene TRBJ1-6; D uncertain. Trimming cost V 1 base and J 5 bases, with 6 bases left between them. This CDR3 region has 14 residues. Germline V gene sequence: CDR1 SEHNR, CDR2 FQNEAQ (reference sequence). CDR3 nucleotides: TGTGCCAGCAGCTTAGAGAGAAATAATTCACCCCTCCACTTT. Encoded protein: CASSLERNNSPLHF.

CDR3 amino acids: CAWGRQSSGNTIYF. CDR3 DNA sequence: TGTGCCTGGGGACGACAGAGCTCTGGAAACACCATATATTTT. The chain links TRBV30 to TRBJ1-3; TRBD1 is a possible D gene (5 bases). There are 14 residues in the CDR3. Per germline, CDR1 GTSNPN and CDR2 SVGIG (reference sequence). Trimming pared 5 bases from V and 0 bases from J, leaving 11 bases between.

The chain is built from TRBV11-3 and TRBJ1-5; 9 bases are shared with TRBD1. Per germline, CDR1 SGHNT and CDR2 YENEEA. The V gene end was trimmed by 1 base and the J gene end by 5 bases; junction bases not matched to a gene: 6. This CDR3 region has 16 residues. The CDR3 loop reads CASSLGWDRAYQPQHF. The DNA of the CDR3 is TGTGCCAGCAGCTTAGGTTGGGACAGGGCCTATCAGCCCCAGCATTTT.

The chain employs TRBV11-2 and TRBJ2-1; 12 nucleotides agree with TRBD2. J gave up 9 bases and V 1 base, and 10 bases lay outside the gene matches. The germline CDR1 and CDR2 sequences are SGHAT and FQNNGV. The CDR3 sequence is 17 residues long. This chain's CDR3 is CASSLAGLAGGKVEQFF. For the CDR3, the DNA is TGTGCCAGCAGCTTAGCGGGGCTAGCGGGAGGGAAGGTTGAGCAGTTCTTC. Full variable domain (missing parts from reference TRBV11-2 and TRBJ2-1): EAGVAQSPRYKIIEKRQSVAFWCNPISGHATLYWYQQILGQGPKLLIQFQNNGVVDDSQLPKDRFSAERLKGVDSTLKIQPAKLEDSAVYLCASSLAGLAGGKVEQFFGPGTRLTVL.

The rearrangement joins TRBV7-9 to TRBJ2-1; 7 nucleotides agree with TRBD2. The CDR3 totals 13 residues. V shed 6 bases and J 6 bases; nucleotides not matched to a gene: 5. Germline V CDR1 and CDR2: SEHNR, FQNEAQ (reference sequence). CDR3 DNA sequence: TGTGCCAGCAGAGCGGGAAGAGCCAATGAGCAGTTCTTC. It yields the protein CASRAGRANEQFF.

This clone was detected a few times. The rearrangement uses TRBV27 and TRBJ1-3, with D maybe TRBD1 (5 bases). This CDR3 is built from 14 residues. Germline loops: CDR1 MNHEY, CDR2 SMNVEV (reference sequence). Trimming took off 3 bases at V and 0 bases at J, with 6 bases between the two ends. CDR3 DNA sequence: TGTGCCAGCAGTTTGACAGTCTCTGGAAACACCATATATTTT. It encodes CASSLTVSGNTIYF.

V gene TRBV9 combines with J gene TRBJ2-7, with D perhaps TRBD1 (6 bases). The CDR3 totals 14 residues. CDR1 is SGDLS, CDR2 YYNGEE, per germline. V lost 3 bases and J lost 2, with 12 bases in between. CDR3 nucleotide sequence: TGTGCCAGCAGCGGAAACAGGGTTCCCTACGAGCAGTACTTC. Translated, it gives CASSGNRVPYEQYF.

V and J are TRBV6-1 and TRBJ1-6, with D unresolved. The CDR3 totals 13 residues. Trimming took off 1 base at V and 13 bases at J, with 11 bases between the two ends. From germline, CDR1 is MNHNS and CDR2 SASEGT. The CDR3 nucleotides are TGTGCCAGCAGTGAAGACGGGGTCCAGCCCCTCCACTTT. This sequence encodes CASSEDGVQPLHF.

This chain joins TRBV5-4 and TRBJ1-1; D is unresolved. The CDR3 is made up of 13 amino acids. Trimming removed 3 bases at V and 3 bases at J, with 9 bases between. Germline-derived CDR1 and CDR2 are SGHNT and YYREEE (reference sequence). The CDR3 is CASSSPRDTEAFF. In DNA form, the CDR3 reads TGTGCCAGCAGCTCGCCCCGGGACACTGAAGCTTTCTTT.

This chain links TRBV5-5 with TRBJ2-1, with D tentatively TRBD1 (7 bases). Germline V lookup: CDR1 SGHKS, CDR2 YYEKEE (reference sequence). The V end was cut by 4 bases, the J end by 9 bases, with 20 bases between. CDR3 size: 15 residues. The CDR3 reads CASSLSGGGYGEQFF. The CDR3 DNA follows: TGTGCCAGCAGCCTGAGTGGAGGGGGCTATGGTGAGCAGTTCTTC.

This clone was seen just once. The rearrangement uses TRBV3-1 (or the pseudogene TRBV3-2) and TRBJ1-1; a possible D gene is TRBD1 (5 bases). The CDR3 runs 13 residues. The germline gives CDR1 LGHDT, CDR2 YNNKEL (reference sequence). V gave up 6 bases and J gave up 5 bases, with 13 bases separating them. The CDR3 here is CASSLQDGTEAFF. The CDR3 bases are TGTGCCAGCAGTCTACAGGATGGTACTGAAGCTTTCTTT.

This clone was detected a few times. The chain combines TRBV19 with TRBJ1-1; the match to TRBD1 covers 7 bases. Germline V gene lookup returns CDR1 LNHDA and CDR2 SQIVND (reference sequence). Losses at the gene ends were 9 bases for V and 0 bases for J; bases not matched to a gene: 10. CDR3 size: 15 residues. This CDR3 reads CASLQQGRLNTEAFF. The CDR3 DNA reads TGTGCCAGCCTTCAACAGGGGAGGCTGAACACTGAAGCTTTCTTT.

This clone was found a few times. V and J are TRBV3-1 (or the pseudogene TRBV3-2) and TRBJ2-1; TRBD1 might be the D (5 bases). Germline-derived CDR1 and CDR2 are LGHDT and YNNKEL (reference sequence). Trimming took 7 bases from V and 0 from J, leaving 10 bases between them. This CDR3 comprises 14 residues. Written as DNA, the CDR3 is TGTGCCAGCACCCTAAGGGGCTCCTACAATGAGCAGTTCTTC. Encoded protein: CASTLRGSYNEQFF.

The J gene is TRBJ1-2, the V gene TRBV18; D ambiguous. V lost 6 bases and J lost 2, with 13 bases in between. CDR1 KGHSH and CDR2 LQKENI come from the germline V gene. CDR3 length: 14 residues. Here the CDR3 reads CASSRGGENYGYTF. The CDR3 DNA reads TGTGCCAGCTCTCGAGGCGGGGAGAACTATGGCTACACCTTC.

The gene calls are TRBV5-1 and TRBJ1-5; D remains unclear. With 0 bases removed from V and 5 bases from J, the gap between germline ends came to 6 bases. This CDR3 contains 13 residues. CDR1 SGHRS and CDR2 YFSETQ come from the germline V gene. CDR3 residues: CASSLAPDQPQHF. In DNA form, the CDR3 reads TGCGCCAGCAGCTTGGCCCCGGATCAGCCCCAGCATTTT.

The rearrangement uses TRBV11-3 and TRBJ2-7; TRBD2 is a possible D gene (7 bases). V was clipped by 5 bases and J by 6 bases, with 20 bases between them. The CDR3 extends over 15 amino acids. Germline loops: CDR1 SGHNT, CDR2 YENEEA. CDR3 residues: CASSPGAGVGVEQYF. The CDR3 nucleotides are TGTGCCAGCAGCCCGGGGGCGGGAGTGGGGGTCGAGCAGTACTTC. Supplemented by reference TRBV11-3 and TRBJ2-7, the full variable domain reads EAGVVQSPRYKIIEKKQPVAFWCNPISGHNTLYWYLQNLGQGPELLIRYENEEAVDDSQLPKDRFSAERLKGVDSTLKIQPAELGDSAVYLCASSPGAGVGVEQYFGPGTRLTVT.

The V call is TRBV7-8, the J call TRBJ1-1; TRBD1 aligns across 10 bases. Germline V gene sequence: CDR1 SGHVS, CDR2 FQNEAQ. Trimming cost V 0 bases and J 3 bases; bases outside gene matches: 7. This CDR3 is built from 17 residues. The CDR3, as DNA: TGTGCCAGCAGCTTAGCATTAGGACAGGGGGTGGACACTGAAGCTTTCTTT. Translation: CASSLALGQGVDTEAFF.

Worth noting for this clone: Other DNA variants within this sample encode the same CDR3. The gene calls are TRBV19 and TRBJ1-3; unclear D gene. The CDR3 totals 15 residues. The germline CDR1 and CDR2 sequences are LNHDA and SQIVND (reference sequence). V was shortened by 3 bases and J by 1 base, with 10 bases between the two germline ends. Here the CDR3 reads CASSIGQTSGNTIYF. CDR3 coding DNA: TGTGCCAGTAGTATCGGCCAGACATCTGGAAACACCATATATTTT.

V is TRBV5-4 and J is TRBJ2-5; D remains unclear. The CDR3 consists of 13 residues. The V end was cut by 6 bases, the J end by 4 bases, with 13 bases between. Germline CDR1 and CDR2: SGHNT and YYREEE (reference sequence). The CDR3 coding sequence is TGTGCCAGCACGACCCCGGGTGGAGAGACCCAGTACTTC. This encodes CASTTPGGETQYF.

The chain joins TRBV7-9 to TRBJ2-2; no definite D call. Trimming took off 1 base at V and 5 bases at J, with 8 bases between the two ends. Germline assignment: CDR1 SEHNR and CDR2 FQNEAQ (reference sequence). The CDR3 contains 14 residues. The CDR3 spells CASSLDRWTGELFF. CDR3 in DNA: TGTGCCAGCAGCTTAGATAGATGGACCGGGGAGCTGTTTTTT. The full variable domain, with the rest looked up from reference TRBV7-9 and TRBJ2-2, is DTGVSQNPRHKITKRGQNVTFRCDPISEHNRLYWYRQTLGQGPEFLTYFQNEAQLEKSRLLSDRFSAERPKGSFSTLEIQRTEQGDSAMYLCASSLDRWTGELFFGEGSRLTVL.

The chain employs TRBV7-6 and TRBJ1-6; the match to TRBD1 covers 8 bases. The CDR3 totals 16 residues. The V and J ends lost 5 bases and 6 bases, in that order; junction bases with no gene match: 9. Germline V CDR1 and CDR2: SGHVS, FNYEAQ. For the CDR3, the DNA is TGTGCCAGCAGCGGCCTCGGGACAGGAAGTAATTCACCCCTCCACTTT. Its protein product is CASSGLGTGSNSPLHF.

The rearrangement joins TRBV25-1 to TRBJ1-3; possibly TRBD1 for D (5 bases). Germline CDR1 reads MGHDK; CDR2 reads SYGVNS. The CDR3 has 17 residues. The V gene lost 2 bases and the J gene lost 2 bases, with 16 bases spanning the gap. CDR3 residues: CASSELTWGGPGNTIYF. CDR3 nucleotides: TGTGCCAGCAGTGAACTTACGTGGGGGGGACCTGGAAACACCATATATTTT.

This chain links TRBV6-5 with TRBJ1-1; tentatively, D is TRBD1 (5 bases). Trimming took 6 bases from V and 1 from J, leaving 15 bases between them. The CDR3 has 15 residues. Per germline, CDR1 MNHEY and CDR2 SVGAGI. The chain's CDR3 is CASSPLAGQNTEAFF. DNA of the CDR3: TGTGCCAGCAGCCCATTGGCAGGGCAGAACACTGAAGCTTTCTTT.

This chain links TRBV27 with TRBJ1-6; D is ambiguous. Germline CDR1 is MNHEY and CDR2 is SMNVEV (reference sequence). The CDR3 has 14 residues. The V and J ends lost 5 bases and 7 bases respectively, with 12 bases between them. CDR3 amino acids: CASSPRGGNSPLHF. In nucleotides, the CDR3 is TGTGCCAGCAGTCCCCGAGGAGGAAATTCACCCCTCCACTTT.